These 9 T cell receptor beta chains share one sample of origin, sequenced in a study of metastatic and nonmetastatic thyroid tumors. MiXCR re-clonotyped the PCR reads for TCRdb. This table holds some 19,000 clones, around a third found once. Thyroid surgery took place with no prior treatment in any patient. Material for sequencing was adjacent normal tissue. The receptors were sampled from a female donor with papillary thyroid cancer or a benign thyroid nodule (not recorded which). Some clones in this sample may be carry-over from other donors' samples.

This clone was recorded many times. V is TRBV30 and J is TRBJ2-5; 9 positions match TRBD1. Germline V gene data show CDR1 as GTSNPN and CDR2 as SVGIG (reference sequence). Trimming removed 2 bases from V and 6 bases from J; junction bases left unmatched: 10. This CDR3 is built from 15 residues. CDR3 loop: CAWSTRDRVRKTQYF. The CDR3 DNA reads as TGTGCCTGGAGTACCAGGGACAGGGTGAGGAAGACCCAGTACTTC.

The sample holds a few counts of this clone. The V gene is TRBV5-1, the J gene TRBJ1-5, with TRBD1 identical over 9 bases. The CDR3 totals 15 residues. Unmatched junction bases numbered 9, after V lost 4 bases and J lost 7 bases. The V gene's germline CDR1 is SGHRS and CDR2 YFSETQ. CDR3 DNA: TGCGCCAGCAGCGAAGGGGGGGACAGGGCACAGCCCCAGCATTTT. It translates to CASSEGGDRAQPQHF.

In this sample, this clone turned up a few times. The chain links TRBV6-5 to TRBJ2-1, with D hard to call. The length of the CDR3 is 14 residues. The germline gives CDR1 MNHEY, CDR2 SVGAGI. V lost 9 bases, J lost 1 base, and 13 bases lay in between. CDR3 nucleotides: TGTGCCAGTCAGTTAGTGGATTCCTACAATGAGCAGTTCTTC. Translating it yields CASQLVDSYNEQFF.

This rearrangement joins TRBV6-1 to TRBJ2-7; 7 nucleotides line up with TRBD1. Germline CDR1 MNHNS, CDR2 SASEGT. After removal of 1 base from V and 2 bases from J, the junction contained 5 bases not matched to a gene. The CDR3 length is 15 residues. In DNA form, the CDR3 reads TGTGCCAGCAGTGAAGAGTACAGGGGAGCCTACGAGCAGTACTTC. It specifies CASSEEYRGAYEQYF.

This clone has only a few counts. The chain couples TRBV6-6 to TRBJ2-6; D call uncertain. Germline lookup yields CDR1 MNHNY and CDR2 SVGAGI (reference sequence). This CDR3 has 15 residues. V was shortened by 2 bases and J by 1 base, with 6 bases between the two germline ends. CDR3 DNA: TGTGCCAGCAGTTACGGGCCATCTGGGGCCAACGTCCTGACTTTC. This gives the protein CASSYGPSGANVLTF.

By share of the sample, this clone is medium-sized. This chain joins TRBV19 and TRBJ1-6, with TRBD1 matching over 8 bases. V dropped 5 bases and J dropped 2; count of bases not matched to a gene: 11. The CDR3 has 18 residues. The germline V gene encodes CDR1 LNHDA and CDR2 SQIVND (reference sequence). This chain's CDR3 is CASSPDQGAPAYNSPLHF. DNA for the CDR3: TGTGCCAGTAGTCCGGATCAGGGGGCGCCTGCCTATAATTCACCCCTCCACTTT.

The chain uses TRBV19 and TRBJ2-6; TRBD1 might be the D (6 bases). V lost 6 bases to trimming and J lost 4 bases, with 16 bases between them. Germline V gene lookup returns CDR1 LNHDA and CDR2 SQIVND (reference sequence). CDR3 length: 16 amino acids. The CDR3 spells CASRKTGRSGANVLTF. Here the CDR3 DNA reads TGTGCCAGTAGGAAGACAGGCCGGTCAGGGGCCAACGTCCTGACTTTC.

The rearrangement links TRBV9 to TRBJ1-3; 7 bases align to TRBD1. The germline V gene encodes CDR1 SGDLS and CDR2 YYNGEE. Losses at the gene ends were 4 bases for V and 0 bases for J; bases not matched to a gene: 10. CDR3 length: 17 residues. CDR3 amino acids: CASSSPGQELSGNTIYF. CDR3 nucleotides: TGTGCCAGCAGCTCACCTGGACAGGAGCTCTCTGGAAACACCATATATTTT.

The J gene is TRBJ2-7, the V gene TRBV11-2; D remains unclear. The CDR3 is 14 residues long. Germline-derived CDR1 and CDR2 are SGHAT and FQNNGV. Trimming took 0 bases from V and 3 from J, leaving 9 bases between them. DNA of the CDR3: TGTGCCAGCAGCTTAGAATTTGAGAGCTACGAGCAGTACTTC. Encoded protein: CASSLEFESYEQYF. Based on the CDR3 plus reference TRBV11-2 and TRBJ2-7, the full variable domain is EAGVAQSPRYKIIEKRQSVAFWCNPISGHATLYWYQQILGQGPKLLIQFQNNGVVDDSQLPKDRFSAERLKGVDSTLKIQPAKLEDSAVYLCASSLEFESYEQYFGPGTRLTVT.